These 17 T cell receptor beta chains were all obtained from the same sample, sequenced in a study of type 1 regulatory T cells. Each CDR3 protein is one row after TCRdb ran MiXCR on the reads. The sample holds around 2,500 distinct CDR3 sequences; roughly 7% are singletons and the top ten take roughly 2.4%. Sequencing used CD4+ T cells, either the whole sample or a sorted fraction (not recorded which). These receptors all stem from a human donor in good health.

This clonotype is judged medium-sized (0.01 to 0.1%). V gene TRBV27 combines with J gene TRBJ2-7; D is ambiguous. The germline gives CDR1 MNHEY, CDR2 SMNVEV (reference sequence). The CDR3 length is 15 residues. Trimming stripped 2 bases from V and 0 bases from J, with 11 bases between. CDR3: CASSLNLENSYEQYF. Written as DNA, the CDR3 is TGTGCCAGCAGTTTAAATCTAGAAAACTCCTACGAGCAGTACTTC.

This clonotype is categorized as medium-sized (0.01 to 0.1%). The V call is TRBV20-1, the J call TRBJ1-4, with D tentatively TRBD1 (6 bases). Germline V gene data show CDR1 as DFQATT and CDR2 as SNEGSKA (reference sequence). Trimming took 1 base from V and 7 from J, leaving 16 bases between them. The CDR3 length is 15 residues. CDR3 loop: CSARAGQFGGEKLFF. CDR3 coding DNA: TGCAGTGCTAGAGCTGGACAGTTCGGTGGTGAAAAACTGTTTTTT.

This clonotype is classed as medium-sized. The genes are TRBV12-3 or TRBV12-4 and TRBJ2-5, with TRBD1 identical over 8 bases. The CDR3 sequence is 14 residues long. Trimming removed 5 bases from V and 7 bases from J; junction bases left unmatched: 9. The chain's CDR3 is CASSAPWDRMTQYF. The CDR3 DNA sequence: TGTGCCAGCAGTGCCCCCTGGGACAGGATGACCCAGTACTTC.

By share, this clonotype ranks as medium-sized. The chain couples TRBV12-3 or TRBV12-4 to TRBJ2-5; D may be TRBD1 (5 bases). This CDR3 has 13 residues. V was trimmed by 3 bases and J by 3 bases, leaving 8 bases between them. CDR3 coding DNA: TGTGCCAGCAGTTTCCAGGGAAAAGAGACCCAGTACTTC. Translation gives CASSFQGKETQYF.

As for this clonotype: Possible read error: a much larger clone is one base away. V usage is TRBV7-8 and J usage is TRBJ2-3; D is unresolved. The ends were cut back, 10 bases at V and 6 bases at J, with 23 bases in the middle. This CDR3 has 15 amino acids. Looked up from germline, CDR1 is SGHVS and CDR2 is FQNEAQ. CDR3 residues: CANAPGWSSRDTQYF. CDR3 coding DNA: TGTGCCAACGCTCCGGGTTGGAGTAGTAGGGATACGCAGTATTTT.

In its sample, this clonotype is medium-sized. The junction departs from germline at one end; a sequencing error may be responsible. This sequence joins TRBV7-8 and TRBJ2-7, with 9 nucleotides matching TRBD1. CDR1 and CDR2 (germline): SGHVS, FQNEAQ. This CDR3 has 12 amino acids. The DNA of the CDR3 is TGTGCCAGCAGCGAGGGGGGACAGGGTCCGATGTTC. This encodes CASSEGGQGPMF.

A remark on this clonotype: Just one base apart from a much larger clone, this may be a read error. V usage is TRBV19 and J usage is TRBJ2-3; D call uncertain. Trimming removed 6 bases at V and 1 base at J, with 8 bases between. CDR1 is LNHDA and CDR2 is SQIVND in the germline V gene (reference sequence). The CDR3 consists of 13 residues. The CDR3 loop reads CASRQGGTDTQYF. In DNA form, the CDR3 reads TGTGCCAGTAGGCAAGGTGGCACAGATACGCAGTATTTT.

This clonotype rates as medium-sized (0.01 to 0.1%). The chain couples TRBV20-1 to TRBJ2-2, with 13 bases aligning to TRBD2. In germline, CDR1 is DFQATT, CDR2 SNEGSKA (reference sequence). V shed 3 bases, J shed 6 bases, and the junction held 4 bases outside the gene matches. This CDR3 spans 15 amino acids. The CDR3 sequence is CSARGTSGIPGELFF. In DNA, the CDR3 is TGCAGTGCTAGGGGGACTAGCGGGATACCCGGGGAGCTGTTTTTT.

This clonotype counts as large. The gene calls are TRBV20-1 and TRBJ2-7, with a weak D call TRBD1 (6 bases). This CDR3 has 13 amino acids. Germline lookup yields CDR1 DFQATT and CDR2 SNEGSKA (reference sequence). Trimming took 0 bases from V and 4 from J, leaving 10 bases between them. CDR3 sequence (DNA): TGCAGTGCTAGAGATCAGGGGTTATACGAGCAGTACTTC. Its protein product is CSARDQGLYEQYF.

By share, this clonotype counts as medium-sized (0.01 to 0.1%). V gene TRBV7-9 combines with J gene TRBJ2-7; D is uncertain. CDR1 is SEHNR and CDR2 is FQNEAQ in the germline V gene (reference sequence). The CDR3 totals 15 residues. Trimming took 1 base from V and 2 from J, leaving 12 bases between them. The chain's CDR3 is CASSLDGGPTYEQYF. Written as DNA, the CDR3 is TGTGCCAGCAGCTTAGATGGTGGCCCTACCTACGAGCAGTACTTC. The full variable domain, its missing parts supplied by reference TRBV7-9 and TRBJ2-7, is DTGVSQNPRHKITKRGQNVTFRCDPISEHNRLYWYRQTLGQGPEFLTYFQNEAQLEKSRLLSDRFSAERPKGSFSTLEIQRTEQGDSAMYLCASSLDGGPTYEQYFGPGTRLTVT.

Remarks on this clonotype: A much larger clonotype is one base distant, so this may be a read error. The CDR3 nucleotides are TGCGCCAGCCGCGTAACCGGGACTAGCGGGGTAGAGACCCAGTACTTC. This sequence encodes CASRVTGTSGVETQYF. The V gene is TRBV5-1, the J gene TRBJ2-5, with TRBD2 matching over 13 bases. This CDR3 spans 16 amino acids. Germline V gene sequence: CDR1 SGHRS, CDR2 YFSETQ. V shed 7 bases and J 4 bases; nucleotides not matched to a gene: 10.

This clonotype was seen only a few times. This may stem from a read error, because a much larger clone lies one nucleotide away. The rearrangement uses TRBV6-1 and TRBJ2-2, with 9 bases lining up with TRBD1. This CDR3 contains 14 residues. Germline V lookup: CDR1 MNHNS, CDR2 SASEGT. J gave up 7 bases and V 6 bases, and 6 bases lay outside the gene matches. CDR3 protein: CASSVGQGIGELFF. CDR3 DNA: TGTGCCAGCAGCGTGGGACAGGGCATCGGGGAGCTGTTTTTT.

By proportion, this clonotype is medium-sized (0.01 to 0.1%). V gene TRBV27 combines with J gene TRBJ2-5, with 11 nucleotides matching TRBD2. This CDR3 is 17 amino acids long. The germline V gene encodes CDR1 MNHEY and CDR2 SMNVEV (reference sequence). The V and J ends lost 4 bases and 9 bases, in that order; junction bases with no gene match: 16. CDR3 loop: CASSSAHWGLADHPQYF. The CDR3 DNA is TGTGCCAGCAGTTCAGCCCACTGGGGACTAGCGGATCACCCCCAGTACTTC.

In regard to this clonotype: The CDR3 does not close with the conserved phenylalanine or tryptophan, likely indicating a read error. The chain employs TRBV7-2 and TRBJ2-3; no reliable D call. Germline V gene sequence: CDR1 SGHTA, CDR2 FQGNSA. This CDR3 is 12 amino acids long. V was pared by 2 bases and J by 7 bases, with 7 bases between. In DNA, the CDR3 is TGTGCCAGCAGCTTACCCGCAAATACGCAGTATTTG. Translation gives CASSLPANTQYL.

A word on this clonotype: With a much larger clone just one base away, this may be a read error. This chain joins TRBV5-8 and TRBJ2-7; D possibly uses TRBD1 or TRBD2 (5 bases each). The V gene lost 4 bases and the J gene lost 2 bases, with 13 bases spanning the gap. The CDR3 is 14 residues long. Germline assignment: CDR1 SGHTS and CDR2 YDEGEE. CDR3 sequence: CASSRTWETYEQYF. In DNA form, the CDR3 reads TGTGCCAGCAGCCGGACATGGGAGACCTACGAGCAGTACTTC.

This clonotype is medium-sized in the sample. Here the CDR3 DNA reads TGTGCCAGCAGCTTAACTAGCGGGGGACCCTACGAGCAGTACTTC. It encodes CASSLTSGGPYEQYF. The rearrangement uses TRBV7-2 and TRBJ2-7; 11 bases fit TRBD2. V shed 2 bases, J shed 2 bases, and the junction held 2 bases outside the gene matches. CDR1 is SGHTA and CDR2 is FQGNSA in the germline V gene. The CDR3 totals 15 residues.

By frequency in the sample, this clonotype is medium-sized. The rearrangement uses TRBV29-1 and TRBJ1-1, with TRBD1 identical over 8 bases. The CDR3 is 14 amino acids. Per the germline V gene, CDR1 is SQVTM and CDR2 is ANQGSEA. Losses at the gene ends were 7 bases for V and 0 bases for J; bases not matched to a gene: 7. CDR3 region: CSAVRTGLNTEAFF. In nucleotides, the CDR3 is TGCAGCGCCGTCAGGACAGGGCTGAACACTGAAGCTTTCTTT.